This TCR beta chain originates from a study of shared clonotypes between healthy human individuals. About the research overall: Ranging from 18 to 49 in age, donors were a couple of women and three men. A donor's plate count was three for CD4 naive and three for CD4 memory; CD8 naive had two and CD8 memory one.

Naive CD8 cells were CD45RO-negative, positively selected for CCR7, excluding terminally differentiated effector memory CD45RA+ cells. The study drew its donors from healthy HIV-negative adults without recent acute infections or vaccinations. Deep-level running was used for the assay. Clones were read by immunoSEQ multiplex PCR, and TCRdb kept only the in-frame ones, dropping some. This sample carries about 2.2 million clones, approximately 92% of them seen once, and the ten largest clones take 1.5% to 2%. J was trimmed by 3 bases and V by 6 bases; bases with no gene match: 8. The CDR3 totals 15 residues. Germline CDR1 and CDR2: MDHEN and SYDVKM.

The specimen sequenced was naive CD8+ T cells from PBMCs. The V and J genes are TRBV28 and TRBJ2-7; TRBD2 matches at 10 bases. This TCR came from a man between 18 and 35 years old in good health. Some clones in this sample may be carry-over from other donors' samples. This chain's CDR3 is CASRPATSGYYEQYF. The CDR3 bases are TGTGCCAGCAGACCCGCGACTAGCGGGTACTACGAGCAGTACTTC. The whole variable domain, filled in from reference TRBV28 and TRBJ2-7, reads DVKVTQSSRYLVKRTGEKVFLECVQDMDHENMFWYRQDPGLGLRLIYFSYDVKMKEKGDIPEGYSVSREKKERFSLILESASTNQTSMYLCASRPATSGYYEQYFGPGTRLTVT.